This T cell receptor beta chain was identified during a study of Ad26.COV2.S vaccination and SARS-CoV-2 variants. The germline V gene encodes CDR1 MNHEY and CDR2 SVGAGI. The CDR3 runs 14 residues. V was clipped by 4 bases and J by 2 bases, with 10 bases between them. Regarding this clone: As yet, its antigen is unknown.

Study-wide findings and caveats: Recipients of either vaccine or placebo displayed similar breadth of non-spike TCRs. CD8+ and CD4+ T cells specific for spike reportedly responded with substantial breadth after vaccination. Total T cell responses may have been underestimated by the TCR breadth and depth analyses.

Regarding treatment: roughly 19 received Ad26.COV2.S at low or high dose, single or two shots; about 5 received placebo; per-sample allocation not given. Specimens were obtained on day 63 following the first vaccine or placebo injection. Some clones are missing from TCRdb's copy, which holds only in-frame ones; the method was immunoSEQ multiplex PCR. The table shows roughly 270,000 clones, with more than 70% occurring only once. The specimen was peripheral blood, collected in a trial of Ad26.COV2.S vaccine versus placebo. The chain links TRBV6-5 to TRBJ2-3; D is undetermined. This receptor was obtained from a person between 18 and 60 years old who received the Ad26.COV2.S COVID-19 vaccine or a placebo. The CDR3 loop reads CASSLFEYTDTQYF. Here the CDR3 DNA reads TGTGCCAGCAGTTTATTCGAGTACACAGATACGCAGTATTTT.